Listed below are T cell receptor beta chains from one sample, sequenced in a study of cytomegalovirus exposure and HLA in healthy donors. Generated by immunoSEQ multiplex PCR, the TCRdb table keeps only in-frame clones and is missing some. This table has approximately 150,000 clones, 75% to 90% appearing once. Sequenced input: PBMCs. The receptors stem from a woman aged 25 to 39 in good health and CMV-seronegative. The CDR3 runs from the conserved cysteine through the conserved F or W. A D gene is named only where the DNA matches it firmly. Only some rows state a clone size, as once, few, many or a class for expanded clones.

TRBV6-5	NA	NA	TRBJ1-3	TGTGCCAGCAGTTACGGAGACTCTGGAAACACCATATATTTT	CASSYGDSGNTIYF
TRBV2	NA	NA	TRBJ2-7	TGTGCCAGCAGTGCGGAGACAGGGAGGACCTACGAGCAGTACTTC	CASSAETGRTYEQYF
TRBV5-4	NA	TRBD1	TRBJ2-7	TGTGCCAGCAGCTTGTTCGGGACAGGCGCTTTTTACGAGCAGTACTTC	CASSLFGTGAFYEQYF
TRBV6-5	NA	NA	TRBJ1-2	TGTGCCAGCAGTTACCCGGGGGGGAACTATGGCTACACCTTC	CASSYPGGNYGYTF
TRBV7-6	NA	TRBD2	TRBJ2-1	TGTGCCAGCAGCATCGGAGAACTAGCGGGGGAGCAGTTCTTC	CASSIGELAGEQFF
TRBV5-1	NA	TRBD1	TRBJ2-3	TGCGCCAGCAGCGTTGACAGGGGAGAGACAGATACGCAGTATTTT	CASSVDRGETDTQYF
TRBV6-1	NA	TRBD1	TRBJ1-3	TGTGCCAGCAGTGGAACTCCGACAGGGCCACGAAACACCATATATTTT	CASSGTPTGPRNTIYF
TRBV19	NA	TRBD1	TRBJ2-7	TGTGCCAGTAGAAGACAGGGGGCTCCCTACGAGCAGTACTTC	CASRRQGAPYEQYF
TRBV7-2	NA	TRBD1	TRBJ2-5	TGTGCCAGCAGCTTCTACAGGGGGGAGACCCAGTACTTC	CASSFYRGETQYF
TRBV7-6	NA	TRBD1	TRBJ1-5	TGTGCCAGCAGCCAAATAGACAGGGAAAATCAGCCCCAGCATTTT	CASSQIDRENQPQHF
TRBV30	few	NA	TRBJ1-5	TGTGCCTGGAGTGACCCCTCCGCGGGCCCCAGAGGGGGGCCCCAGCATTTT	CAWSDPSAGPRGGPQHF
TRBV7-2	NA	NA	TRBJ1-4	TGTGCCAGCAGCTTATTTAGTTCTGGTAATGAAAAACTGTTTTTT	CASSLFSSGNEKLFF
TRBV27	NA	TRBD1	TRBJ1-2	TGTGCCAGCAGTATCAGTTCCGGGACAGGGTCCTATGGCTACACCTTC	CASSISSGTGSYGYTF
TRBV4-1	NA	TRBD1	TRBJ2-7	TGCGCCAGCAGCCCGGGACAGGGGGGCTACGAGCAGTACTTC	CASSPGQGGYEQYF
TRBV7-9	NA	NA	TRBJ2-2	TGTGCCAGCAGCGGGGTACTAGAGCCCGGGGAGCTGTTTTTT	CASSGVLEPGELFF
TRBV29-1	NA	TRBD2	TRBJ2-7	TGCAGCGTTGAAGCGGGAGGCCGCTCCTACGAGCAGTACTTC	CSVEAGGRSYEQYF
TRBV15	NA	TRBD1	TRBJ2-1	TGTGCCACCAGCAGAGAGGGGACAGGGGTCCCGATTAGGCAGTTCTTC	CATSREGTGVPIRQFF
TRBV9	NA	NA	TRBJ2-5	TGTGCCAGCAGCCAAAATCAGGGTTTCGGAGAGACCCAGTACTTC	CASSQNQGFGETQYF
TRBV15	NA	NA	TRBJ2-1	TGTGCCACCAGCAGGGAGATATCAGATTACAATGAGCAGTTCTTC	CATSREISDYNEQFF
TRBV14	once	NA	TRBJ1-6	TGTGCCAGCAGCCAGGGGGAACAGGGCTTGAATTCACCCCTCCACTTT	CASSQGEQGLNSPLHF
TRBV28	NA	TRBD1	TRBJ1-4	TGTGCCAGCAGTTTCCTCGACAGGGAGGCTGGAAAACTGTTTTTT	CASSFLDREAGKLFF
TRBV7-6	few	TRBD1	TRBJ1-5	TGTGCCAGCAGCTCAGGACAGGTTCAACAGCCCCAGCATTTT	CASSSGQVQQPQHF
TRBV7-5	NA	NA	TRBJ2-3	TGTGTCAGAAGCTTAGTCTCAGATACGCAGTATTTT	CVRSLVSDTQYF
TRBV30	NA	NA	TRBJ1-4	TGTGCCTGGAGTGTACTGGACGGGGATGAAAAACTGTTTTTT	CAWSVLDGDEKLFF
TRBV15	few	TRBD2	TRBJ2-5	TGTGCCACCAGCAGAGATCATGGCGGGGGGGCCCGTGAGACCCAGTACTTC	CATSRDHGGGARETQYF
TRBV27	NA	TRBD1	TRBJ1-2	TGTGCCAGCAGTCCGACAGGGACGTATGGCTACACCTTC	CASSPTGTYGYTF
TRBV10-2	once	TRBD1	TRBJ2-7	TGCGCCAGCACTCCAGGGGGCACCTACGAGCAGTACTTC	CASTPGGTYEQYF
TRBV5-4	NA	NA	TRBJ1-2	TGTGCCAGCAGCTGGGGCTGGGGGGTCTATGGCTACACCTTC	CASSWGWGVYGYTF
TRBV5-1	NA	TRBD1	TRBJ2-7	TGCGCCAGCAGCTCCCGAGGGGGCTACTCCTACGAGCAGTACTTC	CASSSRGGYSYEQYF